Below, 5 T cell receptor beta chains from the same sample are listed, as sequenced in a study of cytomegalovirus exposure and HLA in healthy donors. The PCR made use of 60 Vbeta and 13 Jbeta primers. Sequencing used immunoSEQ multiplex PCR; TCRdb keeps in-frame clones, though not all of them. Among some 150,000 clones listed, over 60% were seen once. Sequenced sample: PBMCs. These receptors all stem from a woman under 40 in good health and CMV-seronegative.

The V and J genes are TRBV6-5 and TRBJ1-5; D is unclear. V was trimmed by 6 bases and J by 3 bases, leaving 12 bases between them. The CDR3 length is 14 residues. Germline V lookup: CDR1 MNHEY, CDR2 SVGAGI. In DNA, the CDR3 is TGTGCCAGCAGGGCCGACACATACAATCAGCCCCAGCATTTT. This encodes CASRADTYNQPQHF.

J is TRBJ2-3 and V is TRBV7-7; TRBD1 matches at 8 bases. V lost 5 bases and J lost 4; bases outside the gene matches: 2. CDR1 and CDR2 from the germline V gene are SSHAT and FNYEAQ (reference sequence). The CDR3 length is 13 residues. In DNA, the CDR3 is TGTGCCAGCAGCCTACAGGGGGCAGATACGCAGTATTTT. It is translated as CASSLQGADTQYF.

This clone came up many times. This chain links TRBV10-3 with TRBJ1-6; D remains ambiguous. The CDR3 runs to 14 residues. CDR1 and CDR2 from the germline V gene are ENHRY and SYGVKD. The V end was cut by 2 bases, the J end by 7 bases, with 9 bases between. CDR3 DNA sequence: TGTGCCATCAGTGAGGGGGAGAGAAATTCACCCCTCCACTTT. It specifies CAISEGERNSPLHF.

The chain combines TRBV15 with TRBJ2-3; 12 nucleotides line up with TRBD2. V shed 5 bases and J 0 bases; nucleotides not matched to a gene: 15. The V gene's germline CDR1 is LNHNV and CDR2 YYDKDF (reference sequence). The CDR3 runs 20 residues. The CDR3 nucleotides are TGTGCCACCAGCCCTTTTACAGGGGCCCTAGCGGGAGGGAGCACAGATACGCAGTATTTT. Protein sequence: CATSPFTGALAGGSTDTQYF.

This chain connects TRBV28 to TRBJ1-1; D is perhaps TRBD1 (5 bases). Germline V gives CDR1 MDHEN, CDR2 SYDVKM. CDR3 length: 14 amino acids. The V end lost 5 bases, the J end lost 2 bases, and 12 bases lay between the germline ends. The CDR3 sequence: CASSEGLRNTEAFF. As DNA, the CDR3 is TGTGCCAGCAGTGAGGGACTCCGAAACACTGAAGCTTTCTTT.